Included here is one T cell receptor (beta chain) sequence, with context. This CDR3 has 12 residues. The V and J ends lost 6 bases and 2 bases respectively, with 10 bases between them. Germline V gives CDR1 SQVTM, CDR2 ANQGSEA. The sample belongs to a study of blood T cell repertoires in COVID-19. Profiling relied on immunoSEQ multiplex PCR, and the TCRdb table lists in-frame clones only, not all of them. The sample lists about 160,000 clones; about 88% were seen once. The chain links TRBV29-1 to TRBJ1-2; no clear D. Material: peripheral blood. The sequence was collected from a woman of 80 years or more with acute or convalescent COVID-19. CDR3 in DNA: TGCAGCGTCGGTACAGTGAACTATGGCTACACCTTC. It yields the protein CSVGTVNYGYTF.